What follows is one T cell receptor beta chain and its context. The sample comes from a study of T cells in Graves' hyperthyroidism and ophthalmopathy. The germline CDR1 and CDR2 sequences are ENHRY and SYGVKD. This CDR3 is 11 amino acids long. V was clipped by 5 bases and J by 13 bases, with 15 bases between them. Amplified TCR beta CDR3 regions derived from RNA transcripts. Primed by the HTBI set, a first-round RT-PCR was run on the TCR CDR3. TCRdb fed the multiplex PCR reads into MiXCR, producing one record per CDR3 protein. The sample lists 600,000 to 700,000 distinct CDR3 sequences, less than 45% seen once, with approximately 6.8% in the top ten.

What was sequenced was peripheral blood or thyroid tissue (not recorded which). The origin of this receptor is an adult man with Graves' disease, either hyperthyroidism or ophthalmopathy (not recorded which). V is TRBV10-3 and J is TRBJ2-7; D is possibly TRBD1 (6 bases). CDR3 DNA: TGTGCCATCAGTTTCGACAGGCTAATTTACTTC. This codes for CAISFDRLIYF.